Below, 14 T cell receptor beta chains from the same sample are listed, as sequenced in a study of blood T cell repertoires in COVID-19. Profiled with immunoSEQ multiplex PCR; TCRdb holds only in-frame clones, not every one. The sample holds about 200,000 clones; around 80% are singletons and the top ten take roughly 7.1%. The sample consisted of peripheral blood. The receptors were sampled from a woman between 55 and 75 years old with COVID-19, enrolled during active disease.

The chain carries TRBV18 and TRBJ1-1, with 10 bases identical to TRBD1. The CDR3 covers 15 residues. Trimming at V came to 5 bases and at J to 1 base, leaving 4 bases not matched to a gene. Germline V lookup: CDR1 KGHSH, CDR2 LQKENI. CDR3 residues: CASSSTGGTNTEAFF. CDR3 coding DNA: TGTGCCAGCTCATCGACAGGGGGCACGAACACTGAAGCTTTCTTT.

The chain employs TRBV27 and TRBJ1-5, with TRBD1 identical over 7 bases. Germline values: CDR1 MNHEY, CDR2 SMNVEV (reference sequence). The CDR3 sequence is 13 residues long. V shed 8 bases, J shed 5 bases, and the junction held 6 bases outside the gene matches. CDR3 amino acids: CASSTGTHQPQHF. The CDR3, as DNA: TGTGCCAGCTCGACAGGGACTCATCAGCCCCAGCATTTT.

This clone was seen more than once but under ten times. The CDR3 DNA reads as TGTGCCAGCAACGACAGGGGGCCAAGAGCCGAAGCTTTCTTT. Translating gives CASNDRGPRAEAFF. V usage is TRBV5-4 and J usage is TRBJ1-1; 10 positions agree with TRBD1. Trimming removed 6 bases from V and 8 bases from J; junction bases left unmatched: 10. The CDR3 runs to 14 residues. The V gene's germline CDR1 is SGHNT and CDR2 YYREEE (reference sequence).

The chain carries TRBV6-5 and TRBJ2-1, with a possible D match to TRBD1 (5 bases). V was trimmed by 2 bases and J by 7 bases, leaving 15 bases between them. Germline CDR1 and CDR2: MNHEY and SVGAGI. This CDR3 has 15 residues. CDR3 nucleotides: TGTGCCAGCAGTTACACAGAACGACAGATAAATGAGCAGTTCTTC. This gives the protein CASSYTERQINEQFF.

The rearrangement joins TRBV15 to TRBJ1-3; D possibly corresponds to TRBD1 (5 bases). The CDR3 has 15 amino acids. Trimming removed 0 bases from V and 4 bases from J, with 10 bases in between. In germline, CDR1 is LNHNV, CDR2 YYDKDF (reference sequence). CDR3 sequence: CATSRDGGKGNTIYF. The CDR3, as DNA: TGTGCCACCAGCAGAGATGGGGGGAAAGGAAACACCATATATTTT.

J is TRBJ2-1 and V is TRBV28; possibly TRBD1 for D (5 bases). The CDR3 is 15 residues long. V lost 5 bases to trimming and J lost 3 bases, with 14 bases between them. Germline V gene data show CDR1 as MDHEN and CDR2 as SYDVKM. Here the CDR3 DNA reads TGTGCCAGCAGTCAGGGCGGTCGCCGCTACAATGAGCAGTTCTTC. Translating gives CASSQGGRRYNEQFF.

The CDR3 DNA reads as TGTGCCAGCAGTGCTCTGGCTAGCGGGACCACCGGGGAGCTGTTTTTT. The encoded protein is CASSALASGTTGELFF. The V call is TRBV6-4, the J call TRBJ2-2, with TRBD2 identical over 9 bases. The CDR3 totals 16 residues. The V segment lost 4 bases and the J segment 4 bases; nucleotides outside the gene matches: 7. CDR1 MRHNA and CDR2 SNTAGT come from the germline V gene.

The V gene is TRBV24-1, the J gene TRBJ2-5; the D is unclear. Between the trimmed V and J ends, which lost 5 bases and 7 bases, there was a span of 10 bases. From germline, CDR1 is KGHDR and CDR2 SFDVKD. CDR3 length: 12 residues. For the CDR3, the DNA is TGTGCCACCAGTGGGGTGGAGAGGACCCAGTACTTC. Protein sequence: CATSGVERTQYF.

The CDR3 DNA follows: TGTGCCAGCAGTTTCAGGGGGCGCGGATATGGCTACACCTTC. It is translated as CASSFRGRGYGYTF. V gene TRBV6-5 combines with J gene TRBJ1-2; TRBD1 aligns across 8 bases. Per germline, CDR1 MNHEY and CDR2 SVGAGI. J was trimmed by 5 bases and V by 4 bases; bases with no gene match: 6. The CDR3 totals 14 residues.

The rearrangement links TRBV6-5 to TRBJ1-2; 11 bases match TRBD1. Trimming removed 10 bases from V and 6 bases from J; junction bases left unmatched: 7. From germline, CDR1 is MNHEY and CDR2 SVGAGI. The CDR3 covers 13 residues. CDR3 sequence: CATSDRGRDGYTF. The CDR3, as DNA: TGTGCCACCTCGGACAGGGGGCGGGATGGCTACACCTTC.

The chain is built from TRBV3-1 (or the pseudogene TRBV3-2) and TRBJ2-2; a weak D match, TRBD1 (6 bases). Trimming took off 1 base at V and 11 bases at J, with 17 bases between the two ends. This CDR3 region has 15 residues. Germline V gene sequence: CDR1 LGHDT, CDR2 YNNKEL (reference sequence). The CDR3 sequence: CASSQAGTPFLELFF. Written as DNA, the CDR3 is TGTGCCAGCAGCCAAGCCGGGACACCCTTCCTCGAGCTGTTTTTT.

The J gene is TRBJ2-2, the V gene TRBV7-2; D possibly corresponds to TRBD2 (6 bases). Germline V gene data show CDR1 as SGHTA and CDR2 as FQGNSA. Deletions cut 4 bases from V and 1 base from J, with 7 bases between. CDR3 length: 14 residues. CDR3 amino acids: CASSWGLNTGELFF. The CDR3 DNA reads TGTGCCAGCAGCTGGGGACTGAACACCGGGGAGCTGTTTTTT.

The chain carries TRBV6-5 and TRBJ1-5, with TRBD1 identical over 9 bases. V lost 0 bases, J lost 7 bases, and 7 bases stayed unmatched. CDR3 length: 16 amino acids. The germline CDR1 and CDR2 sequences are MNHEY and SVGAGI. In DNA, the CDR3 is TGTGCCAGCAGTTACTCGAGGGACAGGGATGTACAGCCCCAGCATTTT. This codes for CASSYSRDRDVQPQHF.

For this clone: Other DNA variants within this sample encode the same CDR3. The chain links TRBV18 to TRBJ1-3; TRBD1 is a possible D gene (6 bases). CDR3 length: 15 amino acids. The V end lost 2 bases, the J end lost 0 bases, and 8 bases lay between the germline ends. The germline V gene encodes CDR1 KGHSH and CDR2 LQKENI. CDR3 residues: CASSPSGDSGNTIYF. In DNA, the CDR3 is TGTGCCAGCTCACCATCAGGGGACTCTGGAAACACCATATATTTT.